This T cell receptor beta chain comes out of a study of beta chain features in type 1 diabetes. Looked up from germline, CDR1 is SGHTA and CDR2 is FQGNSA. The CDR3 has 15 amino acids. With 5 bases removed from V and 0 bases from J, the gap between germline ends came to 14 bases. A few counts support this clone. Its antigen remains unknown. Reverse transcription of all isolated RNA meant that expressed TCRB transcripts were sequenced. It was found that naive, central memory and regulatory T cell samples averaged around 3.8 million reads. Assay: immunoSEQ multiplex PCR; the TCRdb copy retains only in-frame clones and omits some. The sample carries around 250,000 clones, 20% recorded once. Findings and caveats of the study: Shorter TCRB CDR3s, moderately but significantly so, were found in Type 1 diabetes patients in all four CD4+ subsets.

The chain joins TRBV7-2 to TRBJ2-7, with D possibly TRBD2 on 6 matching bases. Sequenced: naive CD4+ T cells from blood. The sequence came from a woman aged 35 to 49 with type 1 diabetes. CDR3 amino acids: CASSPLSGSSYEQYF. DNA of the CDR3: TGTGCCAGCAGCCCGCTTTCCGGGAGCTCCTACGAGCAGTACTTC. The whole variable domain, remainder taken from reference TRBV7-2 and TRBJ2-7, is GAGVSQSPSNKVTEKGKDVELRCDPISGHTALYWYRQSLGQGLEFLIYFQGNSAPDKSGLPSDRFSAERTGGSVSTLTIQRTQQEDSAVYLCASSPLSGSSYEQYFGPGTRLTVT.